The rows below give T cell receptor beta chains drawn from one sample of a study of graft-versus-host responses after intestinal transplantation. TCRdb keeps only in-frame clones here, not all; method: immunoSEQ multiplex PCR. The table records more than 9,500 clones, 35% of them present only once. The specimen was alloreactive CD8+ T cells from a mixed lymphocyte reaction culture, collected before intestinal transplant. These TCRs come from a human patient who received an intestinal transplant. Both conserved end residues are part of each CDR3. The D gene is left open where the match is weak.

TRBJ2-1 | - | TRBV4-1 | CASSQERNPNEQFF
TRBJ2-7 | - | TRBV5-5 | CASSLPHFVVGDYEQYF
TRBJ2-1 | - | TRBV15 | CATSSRGLAEQFF
TRBJ2-7 | TRBD2 | TRBV19 | CASSIVLAGIYEQYF
TRBJ2-7 | - | TRBV4-1 | CASSLLDGLTHEQYF
TRBJ2-7 | - | TRBV7-2 | CASSLGLGPSYEQYF
TRBJ2-7 | TRBD2 | TRBV10-1 | CASRGEAGDPEQYF
TRBJ2-7 | - | TRBV27 | CASSLGRGYEQYF
TRBJ1-5 | - | TRBV2 | CASRFPDSNQPQHF
TRBJ2-3 | TRBD2 | TRBV5-1 | CASSSLAGGHTDTQYF
TRBJ2-2 | - | TRBV7-6 | CASAIPGNEPNTGELFF
TRBJ2-7 | - | TRBV6-8 | CASSYSDGPYEQYF
TRBJ2-2 | TRBD1 | TRBV29-1 | CSVGDSYTGELSF
TRBJ2-7 | - | TRBV27 | CASSLVGLPGYYEQYF
TRBJ2-2 | - | TRBV6-1 | CASTPDLPFTGELFF
TRBJ2-7 | - | TRBV5-6 | CASSQGYEQYF
TRBJ2-1 | TRBD1 | TRBV11-3 | CASSSGTGGLPNEQFF
TRBJ2-7 | - | TRBV27 | CASSFNGPYEQYF
TRBJ2-1 | - | TRBV20-1 | CSARENEQFF
TRBJ2-7 | TRBD2 | TRBV25-1 | CASSELSGSYEQYF
TRBJ2-1 | - | TRBV10-3 | CAISESRGYNEQFF
TRBJ2-1 | - | TRBV7-4 | CASSLSGSYNEQFF
TRBJ1-5 | - | TRBV2 | CASSEGTITNQPQHF
TRBJ2-1 | - | TRBV7-3 | CASSLLTGHGEQFF
TRBJ1-2 | TRBD1 | TRBV7-9 | CASSFSPRDRSYGYTF
TRBJ1-2 | - | TRBV5-1 | CASSWRGRDGYTF
TRBJ2-7 | - | TRBV11-1 | CASSRSGTQGYEQYF
TRBJ2-1 | - | TRBV7-9 | CASSLVNEQFF
TRBJ1-2 | - | TRBV7-3 | CASSLIGFYGYTF
TRBJ1-2 | TRBD1 | TRBV19 | CASSLTSTGDYTF
- | TRBD2 | TRBV2 | CASSEALGLAGYEQYF
TRBJ2-1 | - | TRBV9 | CASSVASGDEQFF
TRBJ2-4 | - | TRBV7-9 | CASTPPVGDIQYF
TRBJ2-7 | TRBD2 | TRBV28 | CASSFPRVASGQRIYEQYF
TRBJ2-3 | TRBD1 | TRBV6-1 | CASSEGQGGDTQYF
TRBJ1-5 | - | TRBV21-1 | CASSKKKEDRESFKDVQPQHF
TRBJ1-1 | - | TRBV9 | CASSVAALNEAFF
TRBJ2-5 | - | TRBV5-6 | CASSLRGETQYF
TRBJ2-1 | - | TRBV4-3 | CASSPSPGDLYNEQFF
TRBJ1-4 | - | TRBV2 | CASREGNTVGEKLFF
TRBJ2-5 | - | TRBV4-1 | CASSQGRGGETQYF
TRBJ2-7 | - | TRBV19 | CASSQSGDQTFYEQYF
- | - | TRBV6-5 | CATARIQDLYEQYF
TRBJ1-3 | - | TRBV7-8 | CASSEGVGAHTIYF
TRBJ1-4 | - | TRBV7-3 | CASSLLATNEKLFF
TRBJ1-2 | - | TRBV28 | CASSPGGYYGYTF
TRBJ1-5 | - | TRBV7-9 | CASSLMRGQPQHF